A single TCR beta chain is shown here with its context. Antigen: not known. This sample stems from a study of T cells in localized non-small cell lung cancer. Measured with immunoSEQ multiplex PCR; TCRdb has only the in-frame clones, and not every one. The sample comprises over 70,000 clones, 86% of which are singletons, and 21% rests with the top ten. Study-level points and caveats: A median of approximately 54 clones ranked among the top 100 in tumor appeared in adjacent lung.

The CDR3 covers 15 residues. V shed 3 bases, J shed 11 bases, and the junction held 9 bases outside the gene matches. Germline CDR1 is SGHRS and CDR2 is YFSETQ. The chain joins TRBV5-1 to TRBJ1-4; 11 nucleotides agree with TRBD1. The specimen was peripheral blood, collected before any cancer treatment. The sequence was collected from a male donor aged 60 or over with stage III squamous cell lung carcinoma. The CDR3 bases are TGCGCCAGCAGCTCCGGACAGGGGGCTTTTCCCAAACTGTTTTTT. This codes for CASSSGQGAFPKLFF. The full variable domain, its missing parts supplied by reference TRBV5-1 and TRBJ1-4, is KAGVTQTPRYLIKTRGQQVTLSCSPISGHRSVSWYQQTPGQGLQFLFEYFSETQRNKGNFPGRFSGRQFSNSRSEMNVSTLELGDSALYLCASSSGQGAFPKLFFGSGTQLSVL.